This T cell receptor beta chain originates from a study of beta chain features in type 1 diabetes. The study, taken as a whole, reports: It was among patients, rather than healthy donors, that naive, central memory and Treg TCRB repertoires appeared more similar. TCRB CDR3s from Type 1 diabetes patients were moderately but significantly shorter in all four CD4+ subsets.

On this clone: Its antigen is unidentified.

The authors sorted CD4+ naive, central memory, regulatory and stem cell-like memory cells via CD45RO/CCR7/CD25/CD127/CD95/CD27. TCRB transcripts that were expressed got sequenced, as all of the isolated RNA had been reverse transcribed. There were about 3.57 million reads on average in the naive, central memory and regulatory T cell samples. TCRdb keeps only in-frame clones here, not all; method: immunoSEQ multiplex PCR. The sample has about 170,000 clones, roughly 8% seen once. CDR3 size: 15 residues. Germline assignment: CDR1 SGHTA and CDR2 FQGNSA. V lost 5 bases, J lost 2 bases, and 6 bases stayed unmatched.

This receptor was obtained from a man younger than 35 with type 1 diabetes. The sequencing input was central memory CD4+ T cells from blood. The V and J genes are TRBV7-2 and TRBJ1-3, with 7 bases aligning to TRBD1. The CDR3 sequence is CASSQQGGTGNTIYF. The CDR3 DNA is TGTGCCAGCAGCCAGCAGGGGGGCACTGGAAACACCATATATTTT.